Listed below are T cell receptor beta chains from one sample, sequenced in a study of beta chain features in type 1 diabetes. Clones were sequenced by immunoSEQ multiplex PCR, and TCRdb holds only the in-frame ones, with some missing. The table shows around 250,000 clones, with around 26% occurring only once. Input material: central memory CD4+ T cells from blood. The receptors shown here come from a man aged 25 to 40 in good health. Both conserved end residues are part of each CDR3. A D gene is named only where the DNA matches it firmly. Rows may omit the clone size; those that give it use once, few, many or a size class.

J gene	V gene	D gene	clone size	CDR3 DNA	CDR3 protein
TRBJ1-6	TRBV29-1	.	few	TGCAGCGCCGCCCTATATCCAGGGAATTCACCCCTCCACTTT	CSAALYPGNSPLHF
TRBJ1-6	TRBV25-1	.	.	TGTGCCAGCAGTGCCACCGGGGGACAAAATTCACCCCTCCACTTT	CASSATGGQNSPLHF
TRBJ1-5	TRBV6-6	.	few	TGTGCCAGCACCTACCGGGGGGACCAGCCCCAGCATTTT	CASTYRGDQPQHF
TRBJ2-5	TRBV7-2	.	.	TGTGCCAGCAGAAAAACAGAGACCCAGTACTTC	CASRKTETQYF
TRBJ2-3	TRBV5-1	TRBD1	few	TGCGCCAGCACCGGGACAGGCACAGATACGCAGTATTTT	CASTGTGTDTQYF
TRBJ1-3	TRBV30	TRBD1	.	TGTGCCTGGGGAGGACAGGGAACCTCTGGAAACACCATATATTTT	CAWGGQGTSGNTIYF
TRBJ2-5	TRBV7-2	.	many	TGTGCCAGCAGCCAGGGCCCCGGGGGGACCCAGTACTTC	CASSQGPGGTQYF
TRBJ2-3	TRBV5-4	TRBD1	.	TGTGCCAGCAGCGGGACAGCTAGCACAGATACGCAGTATTTT	CASSGTASTDTQYF
TRBJ2-2	TRBV7-9	.	.	TGTGCCAGCAGCTTAGAAGGGGCGGCCGGGGAGCTGTTTTTT	CASSLEGAAGELFF
TRBJ1-6	TRBV18	TRBD1	few	TGTGCCAGCTCACCCGACAGGGCGAATTCACCCCTCCACTTT	CASSPDRANSPLHF
TRBJ2-1	TRBV6-1	TRBD2	.	TGTGCCAGCAGTGGGAGCGGGGGGCGCCGCGTCTCCTACAATGAGCAGTTCTTC	CASSGSGGRRVSYNEQFF
TRBJ2-5	TRBV30	.	.	TGTGCCGGGAGTGTAGCGCGGGAGACCCAGTACTTC	CAGSVARETQYF
TRBJ2-1	TRBV4-3	.	many	TGCGCCAGCAGCCAAGACGTCAGGGACGCCTACAATGAGCAGTTCTTC	CASSQDVRDAYNEQFF
TRBJ1-1	TRBV18	.	few	TGTGCCAGCTCACCACAGGGGATGAACACTGAAGCTTTCTTT	CASSPQGMNTEAFF
TRBJ1-2	TRBV9	.	.	TGTGCCAGCAGCGTAGCGGAGGGAAACTATGGCTACACCTTC	CASSVAEGNYGYTF
TRBJ1-1	TRBV19	.	.	TGTGCCAGTGGTGATCGGACTGAAGCTTTCTTT	CASGDRTEAFF
TRBJ2-1	TRBV14	TRBD2	few	TGTGCCAGCAGCCCCGACCGGACTAGAATGGTTCGCGGGGAGCAGTTCTTC	CASSPDRTRMVRGEQFF
TRBJ2-5	TRBV2	TRBD1	few	TGTGCCAGCAACCTGGACAGGGACCTGTACCAAGAGACCCAGTACTTC	CASNLDRDLYQETQYF
TRBJ2-1	TRBV9	.	.	TGTGCCAGCAGCGTAGATCGGGGTCGGGATGAGCAGTTCTTC	CASSVDRGRDEQFF
TRBJ1-4	TRBV29-1	TRBD1	.	TGCAGCGTCAGTGAGACAGGGGGAGAAAAACTGTTTTTT	CSVSETGGEKLFF